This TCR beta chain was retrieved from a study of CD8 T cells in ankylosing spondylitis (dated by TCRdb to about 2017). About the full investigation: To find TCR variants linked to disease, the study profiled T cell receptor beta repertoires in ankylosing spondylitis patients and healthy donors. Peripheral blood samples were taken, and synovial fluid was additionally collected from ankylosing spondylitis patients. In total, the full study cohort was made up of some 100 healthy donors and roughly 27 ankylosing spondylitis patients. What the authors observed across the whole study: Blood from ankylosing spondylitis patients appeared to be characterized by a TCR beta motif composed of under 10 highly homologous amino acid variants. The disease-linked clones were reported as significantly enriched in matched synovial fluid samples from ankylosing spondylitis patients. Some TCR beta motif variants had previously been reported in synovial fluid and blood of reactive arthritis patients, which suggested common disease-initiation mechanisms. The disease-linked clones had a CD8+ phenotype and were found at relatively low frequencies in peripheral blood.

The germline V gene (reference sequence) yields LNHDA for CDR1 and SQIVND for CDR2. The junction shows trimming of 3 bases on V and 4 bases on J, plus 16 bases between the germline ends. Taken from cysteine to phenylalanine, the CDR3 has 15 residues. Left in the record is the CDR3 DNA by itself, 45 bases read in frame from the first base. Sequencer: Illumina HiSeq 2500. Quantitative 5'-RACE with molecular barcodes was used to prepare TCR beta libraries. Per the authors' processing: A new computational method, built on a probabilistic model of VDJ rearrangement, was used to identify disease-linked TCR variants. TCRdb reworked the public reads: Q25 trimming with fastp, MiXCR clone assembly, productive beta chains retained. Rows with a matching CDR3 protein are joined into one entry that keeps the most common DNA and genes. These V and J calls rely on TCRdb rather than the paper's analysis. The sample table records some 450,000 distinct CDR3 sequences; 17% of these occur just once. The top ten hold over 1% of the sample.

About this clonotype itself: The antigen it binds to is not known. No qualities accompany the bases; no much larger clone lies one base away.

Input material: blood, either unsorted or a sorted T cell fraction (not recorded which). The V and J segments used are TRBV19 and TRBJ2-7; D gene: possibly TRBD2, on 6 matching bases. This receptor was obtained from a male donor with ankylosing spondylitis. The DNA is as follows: TGTGCCAGTAGTATCTTCCCGGGGGAGACTTACGAGCAGTACTTC. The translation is CASSIFPGETYEQYF.